This T cell receptor beta chain derives from a study of blood T cells in healthy people across ages. Study-wide results and limits: A greater number of naive CD4+ cells and higher diversity distinguished long-lived donors from aged donors.

Combining a sample-barcoded 5' primer with a J-beta primer mix, a second PCR ran for roughly 7 to 12 cycles. The study obtained at least 3 million CDR3-containing paired-end reads from every sample. TCRdb reanalysed the 5' RACE reads using MiXCR and keeps one entry per CDR3 protein. The sample lists approximately 2,000,000 distinct CDR3 sequences, around 42% seen once, with more than 20% in the top ten. Worth noting for this clonotype: The antigen remains unidentified.

Donors were systemically healthy Caucasian individuals from Russia aged 6 to 90 years. Sequencing was carried out using blood. The source of this sequence is a human donor in good health.

CDR3 amino acids: CATSESDFGEQFF. The CDR3 DNA sequence: TGTGCCACCAGTGAATCGGACTTTGGTGAGCAGTTCTTC. V gene TRBV24-1 combines with J gene TRBJ2-1, with TRBD2 as a possible D gene (5 bases). Trimming left V 4 bases short and J 9 bases short, with 12 bases between. The CDR3 consists of 13 residues. Germline values: CDR1 KGHDR, CDR2 SFDVKD.